This is a list of T cell receptor beta chains from one sample in a study of blood T cell repertoires in COVID-19. TCRdb's table, derived via immunoSEQ multiplex PCR, lists solely in-frame clones and lacks some. Of roughly 200,000 clones in the sample, 70% to 90% were seen once. Sequencing used peripheral blood. These receptors were collected from a woman aged 80 or older with acute or convalescent COVID-19. The CDR3 runs from the conserved cysteine through the conserved F or W. The D gene is left open where the match is weak. Size tells how often a clone was seen (once, few, many) or the class of an expanded clone, and some rows leave it out.

v_gene,abundance,d_gene,j_gene,CDR3nt,CDR3aa
TRBV3-1/TRBV3-2,-,-,TRBJ1-6,TGTGCCAGCAGCCTCCAGACAGCAGGTTCACCCCTCCACTTT,CASSLQTAGSPLHF
TRBV19,-,-,TRBJ2-5,TGTGCCAGTAGTAGCGTGGGCGACGAGACCCAGTACTTC,CASSSVGDETQYF
TRBV11-2,-,-,TRBJ1-2,TGTGCCAGCAGTTCCCTTGTGACAGTATATGGCTACACCTTC,CASSSLVTVYGYTF
TRBV9,-,TRBD2,TRBJ2-1,TGTGCCAGCAGCGGGGCTAGCGGGAGTAGTAATGAGCAGTTCTTC,CASSGASGSSNEQFF
TRBV7-2,-,TRBD1,TRBJ2-7,TGTGCCAGCAGCCCCGACAGGGTTTCGTGGGAGCAGTACTTC,CASSPDRVSWEQYF
TRBV7-2,once,-,TRBJ1-1,TGTGCCAGCAGCTTCTCGACAGCCCTGAACACTGAAGCTTTCTTT,CASSFSTALNTEAFF
TRBV10-3,-,-,TRBJ1-1,TGTGCCATCAGTGACACAAATATACGGGACAAATCTAGTGAAGCTTTCTTT,CAISDTNIRDKSSEAFF
TRBV7-9,-,TRBD2,TRBJ2-1,TGTGCCAGCAGCTTACTTGGGACTAGCGGGAGAGACAATGAGCAGTTCTTC,CASSLLGTSGRDNEQFF
TRBV25-1,-,TRBD1,TRBJ2-1,TGTGCCAGCAGTGACCCCCTCGGGACAGGGGGTCTCAACAATGAGCAGTTCTTC,CASSDPLGTGGLNNEQFF
TRBV19,-,TRBD1,TRBJ1-1,TGTGCCAGTAGTGTCGGGACAGGGTGGTGGGAAAAGAACACTGAAGCTTTCTTT,CASSVGTGWWEKNTEAFF
TRBV20-1,-,TRBD1,TRBJ1-5,TGCAGTGCTAGTCAGGGGGCGCATCAGCCCCAGCATTTT,CSASQGAHQPQHF
TRBV27,once,-,TRBJ2-3,TGTGCCAGCAGTTTTTCTAGCACAGATACGCAGTATTTT,CASSFSSTDTQYF
TRBV2,-,TRBD1,TRBJ2-1,TGTGCCAGCAGTCCCACCAGGACAGGGTTCTACAATGAGCAGTTCTTC,CASSPTRTGFYNEQFF
TRBV5-1,-,TRBD1,TRBJ1-1,TGCGCCAGCACCGGACAGGGGTACACTGAAGCTTTCTTT,CASTGQGYTEAFF
TRBV18,few,TRBD2,TRBJ2-1,TGTGCCAGCTCACCACGGAGCGGGAGGGATAACAATGAGCAGTTCTTC,CASSPRSGRDNNEQFF
TRBV10-3,-,-,TRBJ2-2,TGTGCCATCAGTGGGGGGGGCTCCGCCGGGGAGCTGTTTTTT,CAISGGGSAGELFF
TRBV7-2,-,-,TRBJ1-1,TGTGCCAGCAGCTTTTACAGCTTGAACACTGAAGCTTTCTTT,CASSFYSLNTEAFF
TRBV9,-,TRBD2,TRBJ2-1,TGTGCCAGCAGCCCAGGCTCTAGCGGGAGCATCTACAATGAGCAGTTCTTC,CASSPGSSGSIYNEQFF
TRBV2,-,TRBD2,TRBJ2-7,TGTGCCAGCAGTTGGGGTAGCGGGAGTAGTGGGTACGAGCAGTACTTC,CASSWGSGSSGYEQYF
TRBV15,-,TRBD1,TRBJ2-7,TGTGCCACCAGCAGAAAATCCGGGACAGGGGTATACGAGCAGTACTTC,CATSRKSGTGVYEQYF